The entry below gives a single T cell receptor (beta chain) sequence along with its context. The clone's antigen remains unknown. No much larger clone exists at a distance of one base, and base qualities are not known. The library relied on the immunoSEQ multiplex PCR assay. Rearranged TCR beta chain sequences were amplified with the hsTCRB Kit following the manufacturer's protocol. TCRB libraries were sequenced on an Illumina MiSeq. On the study's bioinformatics: The kit vendor's proprietary platform handled demultiplexing, trimming and gene mapping. The clones in this table, taken by TCRdb from immuneACCESS, are in-frame only. Not every clone is retained; where verified, under half of the shortfall comes from an unresolved V gene, and the cause of the rest is unknown. Clone size and V and J calls were adopted from that table, with D and trimming inferred from the DNA. For this sample the table gives some 60,000 clones, of which about nine tenths were detected only once. Together, the top ten hold approximately 4.3% of the sample.

The time point label for this specimen denotes: week 5, during vaccination. Every vaccine dose consisted of 300 ug of a 20-mer mutant IDH1 peptide in Montanide, administered subcutaneously together with topical imiquimod. Newly diagnosed WHO grade 3 or 4 IDH1-mutant astrocytomas showing loss of nuclear ATRX were present in the donors. The samples were drawn from NOA16, a multicentre, single-arm, open-label phase I trial in Germany that tested a mutant IDH1 peptide vaccine in humans for the first time. Genomic DNA for TCRB sequencing was extracted from EDTA blood using the DNeasy Blood and Tissue Kit. The data are from a study of a mutant IDH1 vaccine in newly diagnosed glioma (dated by TCRdb to 2020 to 2023). Regarding the research as a whole: Eight vaccinations were administered to patients in weeks 1, 3, 5, 7, 11, 15, 19 and 23, corresponding to visits V03 through V10. Vaccination started 4-6 weeks after radiotherapy alone, or was given together with temozolomide cycles in the groups whose treatment included chemotherapy. Of the 32 patients who were treated, approximately 60% were male and around 38% were female, and the mean age was approximately 40 years. Before enrollment, most patients had been given radiochemotherapy with temozolomide as standard therapy, while the rest had received either radiotherapy alone or temozolomide alone. Peripheral blood was collected at six visits: V03 (baseline), V05, V07, V10, V12 and V13. For exploratory analyses, about two dozen treated patients had longitudinal TCRB deep sequencing done wherever samples were available. The research as a whole found: Availability determined which PBMC samples were chosen for TCRB deep sequencing. Changes in the top peripheral T cell clonotypes picked up by TCRB sequencing did not appear to be linked to pseudoprogression. The authors stated that sample limitations prevented analyses of patient blood samples from being reproduced. Across multiple MHC alleles, vaccine-induced immune responses were seen in just over 90% of patients.

The sequencing used PBMCs, collected from a glioma patient whose treatment included an IDH1 peptide vaccine. The TCR comes from a woman between 40 and 50 years old with glioma.

The nucleotide sequence reads TGCGCCAGCAGAGGGACAGGGCAAGAGACCCAGTACTTC. It translates to CASRGTGQETQYF. The chain links TRBV4-1 with TRBJ2-5; 9 central bases correspond to TRBD1. Trimming accounts for 6 bases at V and 2 bases at J, while the number of junction bases matched to no gene is 1. The CDR3 contains 13 residues, cysteine and phenylalanine counted. The read is trimmed to its CDR3 DNA, 39 bases read in frame from base 1. The germline V gene encodes CDR1 MGHRA and CDR2 YSYEKL.